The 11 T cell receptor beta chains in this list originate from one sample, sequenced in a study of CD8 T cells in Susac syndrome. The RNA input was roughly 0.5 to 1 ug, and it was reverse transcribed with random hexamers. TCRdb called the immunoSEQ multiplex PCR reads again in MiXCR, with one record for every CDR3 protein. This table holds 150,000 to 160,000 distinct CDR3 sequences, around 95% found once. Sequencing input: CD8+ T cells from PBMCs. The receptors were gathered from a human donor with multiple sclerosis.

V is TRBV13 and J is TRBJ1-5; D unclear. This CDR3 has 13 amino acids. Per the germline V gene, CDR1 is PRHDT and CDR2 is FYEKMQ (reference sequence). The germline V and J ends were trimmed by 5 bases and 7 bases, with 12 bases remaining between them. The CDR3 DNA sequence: TGTGCCAGCAGCAGGGAGAGTCGACAGCCCCAGCATTTT. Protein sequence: CASSRESRQPQHF.

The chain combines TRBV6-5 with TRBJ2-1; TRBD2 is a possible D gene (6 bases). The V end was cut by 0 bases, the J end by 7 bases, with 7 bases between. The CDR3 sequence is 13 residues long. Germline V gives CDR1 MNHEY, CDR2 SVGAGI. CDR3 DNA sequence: TGTGCCAGCAGTTACTCGAGCGGGAATGAGCAGTTCTTC. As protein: CASSYSSGNEQFF.

This CDR3 is CAWSKRVAGGVYNEQFF. The CDR3 region has the DNA TGTGCCTGGAGCAAACGTGTAGCGGGGGGCGTCTACAATGAGCAGTTCTTC. The chain couples TRBV30 to TRBJ2-1; 10 positions agree with TRBD2. Germline lookup yields CDR1 GTSNPN and CDR2 SVGIG (reference sequence). The CDR3 covers 17 residues. V shed 3 bases and J 3 bases; nucleotides not matched to a gene: 11.

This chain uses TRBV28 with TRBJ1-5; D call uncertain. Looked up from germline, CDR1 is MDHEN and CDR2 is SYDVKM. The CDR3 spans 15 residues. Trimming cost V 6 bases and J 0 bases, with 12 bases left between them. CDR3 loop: CASRPPGHSNQPQHF. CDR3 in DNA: TGTGCCAGCAGACCCCCGGGTCATAGCAATCAGCCCCAGCATTTT.

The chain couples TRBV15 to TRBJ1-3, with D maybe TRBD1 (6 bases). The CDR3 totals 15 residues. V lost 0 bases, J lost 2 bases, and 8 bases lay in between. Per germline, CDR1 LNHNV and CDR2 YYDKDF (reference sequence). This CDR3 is CATSRDRGAGNTIYF. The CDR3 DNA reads TGTGCCACCAGCAGAGACAGGGGAGCTGGAAACACCATATATTTT.

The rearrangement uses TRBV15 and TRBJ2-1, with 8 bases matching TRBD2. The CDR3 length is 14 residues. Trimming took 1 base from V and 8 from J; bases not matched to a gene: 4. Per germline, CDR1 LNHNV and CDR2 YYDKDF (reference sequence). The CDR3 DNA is TGTGCCACCAGCAGAGGATCCGGGGGGGATGAGCAGTTCTTC. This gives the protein CATSRGSGGDEQFF.

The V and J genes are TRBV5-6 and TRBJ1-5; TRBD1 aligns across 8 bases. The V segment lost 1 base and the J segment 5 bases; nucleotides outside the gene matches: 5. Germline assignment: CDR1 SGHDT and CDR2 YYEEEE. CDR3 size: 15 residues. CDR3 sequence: CASSLRPGGDQPQHF. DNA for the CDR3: TGTGCCAGCAGCTTGCGGCCAGGGGGCGATCAGCCCCAGCATTTT. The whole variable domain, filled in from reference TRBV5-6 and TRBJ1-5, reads DAGVTQSPTHLIKTRGQQVTLRCSPKSGHDTVSWYQQALGQGPQFIFQYYEEEERQRGNFPDRFSGHQFPNYSSELNVNALLLGDSALYLCASSLRPGGDQPQHFGDGTRLSIL.

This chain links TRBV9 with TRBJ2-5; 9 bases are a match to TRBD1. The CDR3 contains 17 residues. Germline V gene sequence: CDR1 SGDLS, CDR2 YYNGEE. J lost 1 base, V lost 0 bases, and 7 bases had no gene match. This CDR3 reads CASSVGDMTGGQETQYF. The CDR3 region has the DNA TGTGCCAGCAGCGTAGGAGATATGACAGGGGGCCAAGAGACCCAGTACTTC.

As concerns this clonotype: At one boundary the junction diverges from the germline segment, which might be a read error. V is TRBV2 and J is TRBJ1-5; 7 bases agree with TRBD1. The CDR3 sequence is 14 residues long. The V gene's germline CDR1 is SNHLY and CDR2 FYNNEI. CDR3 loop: CASKETGSNQPQHF. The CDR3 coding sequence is TGTGCGAGCAAGGAGACAGGGAGCAATCAGCCCCAGCATTTT.

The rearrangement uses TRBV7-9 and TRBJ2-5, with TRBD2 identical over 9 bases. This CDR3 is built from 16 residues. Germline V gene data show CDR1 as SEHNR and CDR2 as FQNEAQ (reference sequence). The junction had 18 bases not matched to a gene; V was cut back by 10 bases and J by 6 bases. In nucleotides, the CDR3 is TGTGCCACCGGATCAATTTGGCGGGGGGGCCGACAGACCCAGTACTTC. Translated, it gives CATGSIWRGGRQTQYF.

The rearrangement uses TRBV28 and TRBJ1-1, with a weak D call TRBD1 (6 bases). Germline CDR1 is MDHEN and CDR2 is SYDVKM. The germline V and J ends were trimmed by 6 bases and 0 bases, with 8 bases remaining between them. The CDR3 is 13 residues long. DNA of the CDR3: TGTGCCAGCAGGCAGGGGTTGAACACTGAAGCTTTCTTT. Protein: CASRQGLNTEAFF.